This is a list of T cell receptor beta chains from one sample in a study of T cells in Graves' hyperthyroidism and ophthalmopathy. TCRdb recomputed calls from the multiplex PCR reads with MiXCR, one row per CDR3 protein. In the table there are 530,000 or so distinct CDR3 sequences, roughly 25% of which are singletons. Sequencing was carried out using blood. These receptors were obtained from a woman aged 25 to 39 with Graves' ophthalmopathy. Both conserved end residues are part of each CDR3. Each record gives: J gene, clone size, CDR3 length, D gene, V gene, CDR3 protein, CDR3 DNA. A D gene is named only where the DNA matches it firmly. Rows give clone size only sometimes, using once, few, many, or a class for an expanded clone.

>TRBJ2-5|.|10|.|TRBV30
CACIGETQYF
TGTGCCTGCATAGGGGAGACCCAGTACTTC
>TRBJ2-7|.|13|.|TRBV5-1
CASSLVGASHPYF
TGCGCCAGCAGCTTGGTGGGGGCCAGCCACCCGTACTTC
>TRBJ2-2|.|17|TRBD1|TRBV4-3
CASSHPPGQGNTGELFF
TGCGCCAGCAGCCATCCCCCGGGACAGGGGAACACCGGGGAGCTGTTTTTT
>TRBJ1-3|many|13|.|TRBV27
CASSSDYGNTIYF
TGTGCCAGCAGTTCCGACTACGGAAACACCATATATTTT
>TRBJ2-7|many|14|TRBD1|TRBV29-1
CSVSGTAGTYEQYF
TGCAGCGTTTCCGGGACAGCCGGAACCTACGAGCAGTACTTC
>TRBJ1-5|many|14|.|TRBV20-1
CSAREGAGNQPQHF
TGCAGTGCTAGAGAGGGGGCTGGCAATCAGCCCCAGCATTTT
>TRBJ1-1|many|12|.|TRBV7-9
CASSLASTEAFF
TGTGCCAGCAGCTTAGCGTCTACTGAAGCTTTCTTT
>TRBJ1-5|.|12|.|TRBV12-3/TRBV12-4
CASSFVGQPQHF
TGTGCCAGCAGTTTTGTCGGCCAGCCCCAGCATTTT
>TRBJ1-5|many|14|.|TRBV2
CASSESLVNQPQHF
TGTGCCAGCAGTGAATCGCTCGTGAATCAGCCCCAGCATTTT
>TRBJ1-2|many|13|TRBD1|TRBV7-9
CASSLPYDRDYTF
TGTGCCAGCAGCTTGCCTTACGACAGGGACTACACCTTC
>TRBJ1-2|few|11|.|TRBV28
CASHGGYGYTF
TGTGCCAGCCATGGGGGTTATGGCTACACCTTC
>TRBJ2-7|.|12|TRBD2|TRBV29-1
CSVTSGSYEQYF
TGCAGCGTTACTAGCGGGAGTTACGAGCAGTACTTC
>TRBJ2-5|few|10|.|TRBV27
CASGAETQYF
TGTGCCAGCGGAGCAGAGACCCAGTACTTC
>TRBJ2-7|few|14|TRBD1|TRBV6-5
CASSYSQGAYEQYF
TGTGCCAGCAGTTACTCACAGGGGGCCTACGAGCAGTACTTC
>TRBJ1-1|.|14|.|TRBV5-5
CASSLFGEGTEAFF
TGTGCCAGCAGCTTGTTTGGGGAGGGCACTGAAGCTTTCTTT
>TRBJ1-5|many|13|.|TRBV6-2/TRBV6-3
CASSLNYNQPQHF
TGTGCCAGCAGTCTCAACTACAATCAGCCCCAGCATTTT
>TRBJ1-1|many|14|.|TRBV10-3
CAISESSGGTEAFF
TGTGCCATCAGTGAGTCTAGCGGGGGCACTGAAGCTTTCTTT
>TRBJ2-7|many|15|.|TRBV7-2
CASQLIGTGPYEQYF
TGTGCCAGCCAGCTTATCGGGACGGGGCCCTACGAGCAGTACTTC
>TRBJ1-5|many|13|.|TRBV20-1
CSAGSGSNQPQHF
TGCAGTGCTGGCAGCGGTAGCAATCAGCCCCAGCATTTT
>TRBJ2-6|many|17|.|TRBV7-8
CASSLAEVTSGANVLTF
TGTGCCAGCAGCTTAGCAGAGGTAACCTCTGGGGCCAACGTCCTGACTTTC
>TRBJ1-1|many|15|.|TRBV7-2
CASSLASPMDYGAFF
TGTGCCAGCAGCTTAGCCTCCCCCATGGACTATGGAGCTTTCTTT
>TRBJ2-7|many|18|TRBD2|TRBV28
CASSEGLAGAKGSYEQYF
TGTGCCAGCAGTGAGGGACTAGCGGGGGCCAAAGGCTCCTACGAGCAGTACTTC
>TRBJ1-2|few|13|.|TRBV6-7
CASSYERVAGYTF
TGTGCCAGCAGTTACGAAAGGGTGGCGGGGTACACCTTC